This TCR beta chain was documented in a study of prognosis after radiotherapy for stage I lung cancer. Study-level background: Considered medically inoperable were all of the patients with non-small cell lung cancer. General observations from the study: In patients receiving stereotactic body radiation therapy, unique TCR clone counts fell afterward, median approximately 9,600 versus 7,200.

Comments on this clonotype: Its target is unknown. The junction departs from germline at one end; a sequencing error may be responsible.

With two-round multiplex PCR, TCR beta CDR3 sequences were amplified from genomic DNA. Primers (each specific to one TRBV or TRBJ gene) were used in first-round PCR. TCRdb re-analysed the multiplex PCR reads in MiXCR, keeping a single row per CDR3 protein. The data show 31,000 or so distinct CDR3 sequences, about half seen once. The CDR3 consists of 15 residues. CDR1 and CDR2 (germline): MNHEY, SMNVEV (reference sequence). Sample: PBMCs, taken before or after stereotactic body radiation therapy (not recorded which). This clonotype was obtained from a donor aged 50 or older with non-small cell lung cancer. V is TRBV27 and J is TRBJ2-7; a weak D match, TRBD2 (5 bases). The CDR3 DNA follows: TGTGTCAGCAGTTTAGGTAGAGGGCCAGCCTACGAGCAGTACTTC. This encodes CVSSLGRGPAYEQYF.